This T cell receptor (beta chain) was captured in a study of blood T cells in healthy people across ages. The use of a sample-barcoded 5' primer and a J-beta primer mix characterized a second PCR of roughly 6 to 12 cycles. Paired-end reads containing CDR3 totaled no fewer than 2.5 million for each sample. Each CDR3 protein is one row after TCRdb ran MiXCR on the 5' RACE reads. Of more than 500,000 distinct CDR3 sequences in the sample, 25% to 30% were seen once. Each donor was a healthy Caucasian individual from Russia, aged about 6 to 95. For every donor, a draw yielded around 10 milliliters of peripheral blood. Study results and limitations: Versus aged donors, long-lived donors had higher diversity and more naive CD4+ cells.

Of note for this clonotype: Its target is not known.

This TCR derives from a woman in her seventies in good health. The sequenced sample consisted of blood.

CDR3 sequence reads: CASSPWEGSSNYGYTF. In DNA form, the CDR3 reads TGTGCCAGCAGCCCATGGGAGGGGAGTTCTAACTATGGCTACACCTTC. The chain carries TRBV12-3 or TRBV12-4 and TRBJ1-2; perhaps TRBD1 as D (5 bases). V was cut by 6 bases and J by 0 bases, with 17 bases left in between. This CDR3 has 16 amino acids.